This T cell receptor (beta chain) was found in a study of blood T cell repertoires in COVID-19. The wider study: Nucleic acid was either cDNA or gDNA, and it came from T cells, B-cell-depleted T cells, or PBMCs.

Per the original methods: The authors estimated nucleated cell counts from reference gene primer amplification. Only in-frame clones appear in the TCRdb table, and some are missing; sequencing was by immunoSEQ multiplex PCR. Clonal size and the V and J genes are those of that table, whereas D and trimming came from the DNA. This table has around 250,000 clones, over 80% appearing once. V was shortened by 8 bases and J by 9 bases, with 17 bases between the two germline ends. Germline CDR1 MGHRA, CDR2 YSYEKL. The CDR3 totals 14 residues. This chain uses TRBV4-1 with TRBJ1-6; D uncertain. The material sequenced was PBMCs or T cells enriched from blood (not recorded which). This clonotype was sampled from a human donor in a cohort exposed to, infected with or recovered from COVID-19 (not recorded which). The donor label of this sample is uncertain. The CDR3 DNA is TGCGCCAGCGGCGTTTCGGGGAAAGGTTCACCCCTCCACTTT. Protein sequence: CASGVSGKGSPLHF.